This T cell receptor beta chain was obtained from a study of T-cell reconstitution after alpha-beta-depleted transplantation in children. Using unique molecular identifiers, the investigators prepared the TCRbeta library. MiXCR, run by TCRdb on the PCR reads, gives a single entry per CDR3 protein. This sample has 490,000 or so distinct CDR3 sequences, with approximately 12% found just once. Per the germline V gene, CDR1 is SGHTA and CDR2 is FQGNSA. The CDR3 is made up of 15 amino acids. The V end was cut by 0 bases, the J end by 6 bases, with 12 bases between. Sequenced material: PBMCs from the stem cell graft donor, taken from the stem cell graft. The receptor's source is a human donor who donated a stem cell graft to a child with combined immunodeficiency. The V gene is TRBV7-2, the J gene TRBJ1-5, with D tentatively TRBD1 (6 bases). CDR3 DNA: TGTGCCAGCAGCTTAGCTGGGGGGGCAGCTCAGCCCCAGCATTTT. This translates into CASSLAGGAAQPQHF.